This entry features one T cell receptor beta chain sequence. The J segment lost 5 bases and the V segment lost 6 bases, leaving 9 bases of the junction unmatched. The CDR3 sequence is 15 residues long. The germline gives CDR1 MRHNA, CDR2 SNTAGT. This entry comes from a study of technical replicates of blood from several donors. The protocol was immunoSEQ multiplex PCR, while the TCRdb copy is restricted to in-frame clones and leaves out a portion. This table holds roughly 71,000 clones, roughly 94% found once. Sequenced: T cells isolated from PBMCs. The receptor was derived from a human donor in good health. The V gene is TRBV6-4, the J gene TRBJ2-1, with 8 bases that match TRBD1. CDR3 region: CASRRSGTGNNEQFF. Here the CDR3 DNA reads TGTGCCAGCAGAAGATCCGGGACAGGCAACAATGAGCAGTTCTTC.